What follows are 14 T cell receptor beta chains derived from one specimen sequenced in a study of tumor and adjacent non-tumor tissue in lung cancer. RNA was extracted from bulk tissue without any cell sorting. The normal lung tissue was taken more than 3 cm from the tumor edge. The library came from three nested PCR rounds adapted from ARM-PCR protocols. TCRdb re-analysed the multiplex PCR reads in MiXCR, keeping a single row per CDR3 protein. The sample has 60,000 or so distinct CDR3 sequences, around 64% seen once; the top ten hold around 29%. Material: distant non-tumor lung tissue. These receptor sequences come from a man between 65 and 85 years old with non-small cell lung cancer.

In its sample, this clonotype was seen many times. The rearrangement links TRBV6-6 to TRBJ1-2, with TRBD1 identical over 10 bases. CDR3 length: 15 amino acids. Germline V gives CDR1 MNHNY, CDR2 SVGAGI (reference sequence). V was pared by 2 bases and J by 7 bases, with 7 bases of the junction left unmatched. For the CDR3, the DNA is TGTGCCAGCAGTTACGGACAGGGGGACCGTTCTGGCTACACCTTC. Translation: CASSYGQGDRSGYTF.

On this clonotype itself: A junction boundary mismatches the germline segment, possibly from a read error. The CDR3 sequence: CPSSFRTSGSRAADTQYF. The CDR3 DNA is TGTCCCAGCAGCTTCAGGACTAGCGGGAGCAGGGCCGCAGATACGCAGTATTTT. The chain carries TRBV11-2 and TRBJ2-3; 13 bases agree with TRBD2. The CDR3 sequence is 18 residues long. Germline V lookup: CDR1 SGHAT, CDR2 FQNNGV.

This clonotype was counted many times. This chain links TRBV5-4 with TRBJ2-3, with no clear D. Germline lookup yields CDR1 SGHNT and CDR2 YYREEE (reference sequence). Between the trimmed V and J ends, which lost 2 bases and 5 bases, there was a span of 12 bases. This CDR3 contains 14 residues. CDR3: CASSLGGRGDTQYF. In DNA form, the CDR3 reads TGTGCCAGCAGCTTAGGCGGAAGAGGAGATACGCAGTATTTT.

Ten or more counts support this clonotype. J is TRBJ2-7 and V is TRBV11-2, with 8 nucleotides matching TRBD2. CDR1 and CDR2 from the germline V gene are SGHAT and FQNNGV. The CDR3 consists of 14 residues. Trimming removed 7 bases from V and 2 bases from J; junction bases left unmatched: 7. The CDR3 spells CASILLADTYEQYF. In nucleotides, the CDR3 is TGTGCCAGCATACTACTAGCGGACACCTACGAGCAGTACTTC.

The sample holds many counts of this clonotype. This rearrangement joins TRBV24-1 to TRBJ2-1; D is possibly TRBD1 or TRBD2 (5 bases each). Germline assignment: CDR1 KGHDR and CDR2 SFDVKD. This CDR3 comprises 13 residues. Trimming pared 4 bases from V and 10 bases from J, leaving 13 bases between. CDR3 region: CATSDLGAGEQFF. The CDR3 region has the DNA TGTGCCACCAGTGACCTCGGGGCTGGGGAGCAGTTCTTC.

This clonotype was counted only a few times. An end of the junction differs from the germline gene, which may be a read error. The gene calls are TRBV5-1 and TRBJ2-2; 9 nucleotides agree with TRBD1. There are 15 residues in the CDR3. Germline CDR1 is SGHRS and CDR2 is YFSETQ. Written as DNA, the CDR3 is TGCGCCAGCAGCTTACCGGGACAGGGCAGGGGGGAGTTGTTTTTT. It codes for CASSLPGQGRGELFF.

The rearrangement uses TRBV6-1 and TRBJ2-1; 7 bases line up with TRBD1. The length of the CDR3 is 15 residues. Trimming at V came to 6 bases and at J to 9 bases, leaving 14 bases not matched to a gene. Germline V lookup: CDR1 MNHNS, CDR2 SASEGT. CDR3 sequence: CASSVEGASGGEQFF. The DNA for the CDR3 is TGTGCCAGCAGCGTAGAGGGGGCGTCGGGTGGTGAGCAGTTCTTC.

This clonotype was recorded a few times. CDR3 sequence reads: CASRTSGRSSTGELFF. The DNA for the CDR3 is TGTGCCAGCAGGACTAGCGGGAGGTCGAGCACCGGGGAGCTGTTTTTT. The chain is built from TRBV6-2 or TRBV6-3 and TRBJ2-2, with 13 positions matching TRBD2. The CDR3 is 16 residues long. Germline assignment: CDR1 MNHEY and CDR2 SVGEGT. Germline trimming cut 6 bases from V and 4 bases from J; bases unmatched to any gene: 5.

For this clonotype: A much bigger clone sits one base away, suggesting this may be a read error. The V and J genes are TRBV5-4 and TRBJ2-5; the match to TRBD2 covers 9 bases. Germline-derived CDR1 and CDR2 are SGHNT and YYREEE (reference sequence). The CDR3 length is 15 residues. CDR3 coding DNA: TGTGTCAGCAGCCTTAGCGGGGGCCTTGGGGAGACCCAGTACTTC. Its translation is CVSSLSGGLGETQYF.

Concerning this clonotype: The conserved phenylalanine or tryptophan is not found at the CDR3 terminus, so this likely reflects a read error. The CDR3 bases are TGCAGTGTTGAAGAAGGCGGCTACACCTTG. This sequence encodes CSVEEGGYTL. The rearrangement links TRBV29-1 to TRBJ1-2; no clear D. This CDR3 has 10 amino acids. The germline CDR1 and CDR2 sequences are SQVTM and ANQGSEA.

This clonotype has at least ten counts. J is TRBJ1-6 and V is TRBV6-1; TRBD1 agrees at 11 bases. This CDR3 spans 13 amino acids. The trim removed 8 bases at V and 7 bases at J, leaving 1 base unmatched. Germline values: CDR1 MNHNS, CDR2 SASEGT. The CDR3 DNA follows: TGTGCCAGCCGGACAGGGGGCAATTCACCCCTCCACTTT. Protein product: CASRTGGNSPLHF.

Concerning this clonotype itself: The germline gene is not matched at one end of the junction; a read error may be the cause. V is TRBV20-1 and J is TRBJ2-5; TRBD2 might be the D (5 bases). In germline, CDR1 is DFQATT, CDR2 SNEGSKA (reference sequence). This CDR3 has 15 amino acids. CDR3 DNA: TGCAGTGCTAGAGATAGCCGGGAAGTACAAGAGGCCCAGTACTTC. This encodes CSARDSREVQEAQYF.

This clonotype was counted many times. The junction departs from the called germline gene at one end, perhaps through a read error. V gene TRBV11-2 combines with J gene TRBJ2-1; D is undetermined. Germline loops: CDR1 SGHAT, CDR2 FQNNGV. The CDR3 loop spans 13 amino acids. CDR3 residues: CAGSRMTDNEQFF. In nucleotides, the CDR3 is TGTGCCGGCAGCCGTATGACGGACAATGAGCAGTTCTTC.

This clonotype was seen only a few times. This chain connects TRBV28 to TRBJ1-5, with TRBD1 as a possible D gene (5 bases). From germline, CDR1 is MDHEN and CDR2 SYDVKM. This CDR3 is built from 14 residues. The V end lost 6 bases, the J end lost 2 bases, and 11 bases lay between the germline ends. In nucleotides, the CDR3 is TGTGCCAGCAGCCCAGGGCCTCGCAATCAGCCCCAGCATTTT. This gives the protein CASSPGPRNQPQHF. The whole variable domain, filled in from reference TRBV28 and TRBJ1-5, reads DVKVTQSSRYLVKRTGEKVFLECVQDMDHENMFWYRQDPGLGLRLIYFSYDVKMKEKGDIPEGYSVSREKKERFSLILESASTNQTSMYLCASSPGPRNQPQHFGDGTRLSIL.